This is a list of T cell receptor beta chains from one sample in a study of T cell repertoires in cytomegalovirus infection. Their recognized antigens are unknown. MiXCR, applied by TCRdb to the reads, yields one record per CDR3 protein. The sample carries about half a million distinct CDR3 sequences, approximately 40% recorded once. The sequenced sample was cultured PBMCs, obtained from culture after CMV antigen stimulation. Receptor source: a human donor in good health (CMV status not recorded). Some clones in this sample may be carry-over from other donors' samples. Both conserved end residues are part of each CDR3. The D gene is left open where the match is weak. Clone size is shown for a subset of rows, as once, few, many or a class of expanded clone.

v_gene	abundance	j_gene	d_gene	CDR3nt	CDR3aa
TRBV7-4	.	TRBJ2-7	.	TGTGCCAGCAGCTTAAACATTAGGACAGCTTCCTACGAGCAGTACTTC	CASSLNIRTASYEQYF
TRBV6-1	.	TRBJ2-5	TRBD2	TGTGCCAGCACCCACGCCGCTAGCGGGACTACCCTCCAAGAGACCCAGTACTTC	CASTHAASGTTLQETQYF
TRBV19	.	TRBJ1-5	TRBD1	TGTGCCAGTAGTTCCGGGACAGGGGTCTCACAGCCCCAGCATTTT	CASSSGTGVSQPQHF
TRBV7-2	few	TRBJ2-3	TRBD2	TGTGCCAGCAGCTTAGTTTTTTGGCGGGGGGGCCCAGATACGCAGTATTTT	CASSLVFWRGGPDTQYF
TRBV5-1	.	TRBJ2-2	.	TGCGCCAGCAGTCTTTGGCGAGCAGGACGGTTTCTCGGCGGGGAGCTGTTTTTT	CASSLWRAGRFLGGELFF
TRBV4-2	.	TRBJ2-7	.	TGTGCCAGCAGCACCTTAGGGTGGGAGCAGTACTTC	CASSTLGWEQYF
TRBV25-1	few	TRBJ1-2	.	TGTGCCAGCAGTGTGGCGGACCCGGGTGTCTATGGCTACACCTTC	CASSVADPGVYGYTF
TRBV2	.	TRBJ2-7	TRBD1	TGTGCCAGCACCCCCGGGACAGGGACCTCCTACGAGCAGTACTTC	CASTPGTGTSYEQYF
TRBV11-3	.	TRBJ1-4	.	TGTGCCAGCAGCTTGGAGGGGCCCCCTAATGAAAAACTGTTTTTT	CASSLEGPPNEKLFF
TRBV29-1	.	TRBJ2-1	.	TGCAGCGTTGAAAATCCCAAGGCGAACTACAATGAGCAGTTCTTC	CSVENPKANYNEQFF
TRBV6-5	few	TRBJ1-1	TRBD1	TGTGCCAGCAGACCGACAGGGCGAGGAACTGAAGCTTTCTTT	CASRPTGRGTEAFF
TRBV7-2	.	TRBJ2-5	TRBD1	TGTGCCAGCAGCTTAAGGGGGCGCATGCAGACCCAGTACTTC	CASSLRGRMQTQYF
TRBV4-1	.	TRBJ2-1	.	TGCGCCAGCAGCCAAGGGCCAGCTAGTGGTGAGCAGTTCTTC	CASSQGPASGEQFF
TRBV6-1	.	TRBJ2-2	TRBD1	TGTGCCAGCATATGGGACAGGGGGTCCGGGGAGCTGTTTTTT	CASIWDRGSGELFF
TRBV29-1	.	TRBJ1-1	.	TGCAGCGTTGCCTGGACAGCGAACACTGAAGCTTTCTTT	CSVAWTANTEAFF
TRBV7-6	.	TRBJ2-5	TRBD2	TGTGCCAGCAGCTCAGCCCTTCTGGCGGGGGAAGAGACCCAGTACTTC	CASSSALLAGEETQYF
TRBV6-1	few	TRBJ1-6	.	TGTGCCAGCAGAGGCAGGGGCAATAATTCACCCCTCCACTTT	CASRGRGNNSPLHF
TRBV12-3/TRBV12-4	.	TRBJ2-1	TRBD2	TGTGCCAGCAGTTTAGTGGGACTAGCATTATACAATGAGCAGTTCTTC	CASSLVGLALYNEQFF
TRBV7-9	few	TRBJ2-1	TRBD1	TGTGCCAGCAGTCTTGGACAGGGCTTCCTCAATGAGCAGTTCTTC	CASSLGQGFLNEQFF
TRBV6-2/TRBV6-3	.	TRBJ2-7	.	TGTGCCAGCAGTATGCCTCCGGAGCAGTACTTC	CASSMPPEQYF